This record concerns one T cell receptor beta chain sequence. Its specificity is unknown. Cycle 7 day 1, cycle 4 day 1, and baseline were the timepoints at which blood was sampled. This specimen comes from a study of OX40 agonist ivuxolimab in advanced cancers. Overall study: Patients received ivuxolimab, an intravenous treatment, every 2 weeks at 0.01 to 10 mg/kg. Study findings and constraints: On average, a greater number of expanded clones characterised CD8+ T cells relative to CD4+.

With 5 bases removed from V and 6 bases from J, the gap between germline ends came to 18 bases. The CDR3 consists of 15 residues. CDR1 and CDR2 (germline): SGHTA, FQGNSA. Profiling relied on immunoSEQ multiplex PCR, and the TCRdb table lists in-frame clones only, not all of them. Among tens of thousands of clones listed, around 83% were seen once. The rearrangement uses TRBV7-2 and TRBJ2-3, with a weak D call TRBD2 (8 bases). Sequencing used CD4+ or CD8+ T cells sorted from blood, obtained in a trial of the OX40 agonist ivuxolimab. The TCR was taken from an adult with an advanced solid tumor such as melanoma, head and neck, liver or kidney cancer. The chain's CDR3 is CASSPFREGADTQYF. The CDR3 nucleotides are TGTGCCAGCAGCCCTTTTCGGGAGGGGGCGGATACGCAGTATTTT.